This record looks at one TCR beta chain sequence and its context. As yet, its antigen is unknown. This sample was included in a study of cytomegalovirus exposure and HLA in healthy donors. Repertoires were generated with immunoSEQ multiplex PCR, while TCRdb's copy carries only in-frame clones and drops some. Seen here are 220,000 or so clones, about 93% observed once, and the top ten hold roughly 1%. Germline CDR1 SEHNR, CDR2 FQNEAQ (reference sequence). The CDR3 consists of 15 residues. After removal of 5 bases from V and 12 bases from J, the junction contained 13 bases not matched to a gene. The donors were members of the validation cohort, which comprised 120 subjects and was separate from the first cohort of 666 subjects. Study-level points and caveats: Overall, approximately 150 TCR beta chains were annotated as cytomegalovirus-associated. Whilst most TCR sequences proved rare, a subset of public TCRs occurred across many donors. It was confirmed in vitro that a few of the CMV-associated chains were specific for CMV antigens.

The sample taken for sequencing was PBMCs. This sequence originates from a woman aged 18-29 years in good health and CMV-seronegative. The chain links TRBV7-9 to TRBJ1-6; 7 bases line up with TRBD1. CDR3 DNA sequence: TGTGCCAGCAGCCCAGGGGGAAACCTCTGGGGACCCCTCCACTTT. It specifies CASSPGGNLWGPLHF.